This TCR beta chain stems from a study of cytomegalovirus exposure and HLA in healthy donors. Findings and caveats of the study: Analysis performed later found roughly 18,000 TCR beta sequences associated with HLA alleles at 0.05 false discovery rate. Published work reported that the classifier diagnosed cytomegalovirus status with high specificity and sensitivity. The study labeled more than 150 TCR beta chains cytomegalovirus-associated.

PCR amplification relied on 60 Vbeta primers (plus 13 Jbeta primers). TCRdb keeps only in-frame clones here, not all; method: immunoSEQ multiplex PCR. The sample includes some 150,000 clones, roughly 71% of them seen just once. In its sample, this clone was seen once. The target antigen is unknown. This CDR3 has 12 amino acids. V lost 1 base and J lost 4, with 4 bases in between. The V gene's germline CDR1 is SGHDN and CDR2 FVKESK. The TCR sequence derives from a man in his thirties or forties in good health and CMV-seronegative. The sample was PBMCs. The chain links TRBV14 to TRBJ1-1, with D hard to call. CDR3 protein: CASSQVSTEAFF. Here the CDR3 DNA reads TGTGCCAGCAGCCAAGTATCCACTGAAGCTTTCTTT.